This is a list of T cell receptor beta chains from one sample in a study of blood T cell repertoires in COVID-19. This table comes from immunoSEQ multiplex PCR, and its TCRdb copy is limited to in-frame clones, with some not included. The table shows 85,000 to 100,000 clones, with about 76% occurring only once. The specimen sequenced was peripheral blood. These receptors were obtained from a human donor in a cohort sampled during active COVID-19. Each CDR3 is given with its conserved first and last residue. The D gene is left open where the match is weak. Clone sizes are given selectively: once, few, many, or a class where the clone is expanded.

NA,TRBV28,TRBJ2-1,NA,CASSATVERFNEQFF,TGTGCCAGCAGCGCCACAGTAGAAAGGTTCAATGAGCAGTTCTTC
TRBD2,TRBV4-2,TRBJ2-1,NA,CASSQDAQAGVRNEQFF,TGTGCCAGCAGCCAAGACGCGCAGGCGGGAGTTAGAAATGAGCAGTTCTTC
TRBD2,TRBV4-3,TRBJ2-2,many,CASSQVRGLAGGEGTGELFF,TGCGCCAGCAGCCAAGTTCGCGGACTAGCGGGAGGTGAAGGAACCGGGGAGCTGTTTTTT
NA,TRBV30,TRBJ1-5,NA,CAWSVRSVAGINQPQHF,TGTGCCTGGAGTGTACGGTCCGTCGCCGGTATCAATCAGCCCCAGCATTTT
NA,TRBV28,TRBJ1-1,once,CASSQQWGVGTEAFF,TGTGCCAGCAGTCAACAGTGGGGGGTGGGCACTGAAGCTTTCTTT
TRBD2,TRBV5-1,TRBJ2-3,NA,CASDLSGEHTDTQYF,TGCGCCAGCGATCTTAGCGGGGAACACACAGATACGCAGTATTTT
TRBD2,TRBV11-2,TRBJ2-7,NA,CASRDSGRASWATYEQYF,TGTGCCAGCAGGGATAGCGGGAGGGCCTCTTGGGCCACCTACGAGCAGTACTTC
NA,TRBV19,TRBJ2-1,once,CASSIGAANEQFF,TGTGCCAGTAGTATAGGAGCAGCGAATGAGCAGTTCTTC
TRBD2,TRBV6-4,TRBJ2-7,NA,CASRAWTSGRPGSEQYF,TGTGCCAGCAGGGCCTGGACTAGCGGGAGGCCAGGGTCCGAGCAGTACTTC
NA,TRBV27,TRBJ2-5,NA,CASRVRETQYF,TGTGCCAGCAGAGTTCGGGAGACCCAGTACTTC
TRBD1,TRBV19,TRBJ2-6,NA,CASSIVGQGRSGANVLTF,TGTGCCAGTAGTATCGTTGGACAGGGCCGCTCTGGGGCCAACGTCCTGACTTTC
NA,TRBV6-5,TRBJ1-4,NA,CASSYSSGNEKLFF,TGTGCCAGCAGTTACTCTTCGGGGAATGAAAAACTGTTTTTT
NA,TRBV7-9,TRBJ2-7,NA,CASSLKSVDEQYF,TGTGCCAGCAGCTTAAAGTCGGTGGACGAGCAGTACTTC
TRBD1,TRBV24-1,TRBJ1-1,NA,CATSDADRGTGAFF,TGTGCCACCAGTGATGCAGACAGGGGGACGGGGGCTTTCTTT
TRBD1,TRBV7-6,TRBJ2-1,NA,CASRKGQGPYNEQFF,TGTGCCAGCAGGAAAGGACAGGGCCCTTACAATGAGCAGTTCTTC
TRBD1,TRBV4-1,TRBJ1-4,once,CASSLEGQGQPSVNEKLFF,TGCGCCAGCAGCCTAGAGGGACAGGGTCAACCTTCGGTAAATGAAAAACTGTTTTTT
NA,TRBV5-1,TRBJ1-2,NA,CASSQTSVSGYTF,TGCGCCAGCAGCCAGACATCCGTTTCTGGCTACACCTTC
NA,TRBV6-4,TRBJ1-6,NA,CASSSDINSPLHF,TGTGCCAGCAGCTCGGACATAAATTCACCCCTCCACTTT
NA,TRBV30,TRBJ1-2,NA,CAWSPSYGYTF,TGTGCCTGGAGCCCGAGCTATGGCTACACCTTC
NA,TRBV29-1,TRBJ2-1,NA,CSASSYNEQFF,TGCAGCGCTAGCTCCTACAATGAGCAGTTCTTC
NA,TRBV29-1,TRBJ2-5,NA,CSVEVGGGIGETQYF,TGCAGCGTTGAGGTTGGTGGAGGGATCGGGGAGACCCAGTACTTC
NA,TRBV7-9,TRBJ1-2,NA,CASSLGGGYGYTF,TGTGCCAGCAGCCTCGGAGGCGGCTATGGCTACACCTTC
NA,TRBV7-8,TRBJ2-6,NA,CASSSPSSGANVLTF,TGTGCCAGCAGCTCACCCAGTTCTGGGGCCAACGTCCTGACTTTC
NA,TRBV7-3,TRBJ2-1,NA,CASSLSNGDEQFF,TGTGCCAGCAGCTTAAGCAACGGGGATGAGCAGTTCTTC
TRBD2,TRBV9,TRBJ2-1,NA,CASSTGTRHNEQFF,TGTGCCAGCAGCACCGGGACTAGGCACAATGAGCAGTTCTTC
TRBD2,TRBV28,TRBJ2-1,NA,CASSLVSGGPNEQFF,TGTGCCAGCAGTTTGGTTAGCGGGGGGCCCAATGAGCAGTTCTTC
NA,TRBV10-3,TRBJ1-5,few,CAISVDASQPQHF,TGTGCCATCAGTGTTGATGCGAGTCAGCCCCAGCATTTT
NA,TRBV6-2/TRBV6-3,TRBJ1-2,NA,CASSYRTANYGYTF,TGTGCCAGCAGTTACAGGACAGCTAACTATGGCTACACCTTC
NA,TRBV25-1,TRBJ2-1,NA,CASSELPGEYYEQFF,TGTGCCAGCAGTGAATTACCGGGAGAGTACTATGAGCAGTTCTTC
TRBD1,TRBV2,TRBJ2-7,few,CASKRTGTGTYEQYF,TGTGCCAGCAAGAGGACCGGGACAGGAACCTACGAGCAGTACTTC
TRBD2,TRBV3-1/TRBV3-2,TRBJ2-7,NA,CASSQDPGLDTTYEQYF,TGTGCCAGCAGCCAAGATCCTGGACTAGATACCACCTACGAGCAGTACTTC
TRBD2,TRBV6-5,TRBJ2-7,NA,CASRLSGRAYEQYF,TGTGCCAGCAGACTTAGCGGGAGGGCGTACGAGCAGTACTTC
NA,TRBV10-3,TRBJ1-1,once,CATGPGSGGTEAFF,TGTGCCACCGGACCCGGGAGCGGAGGAACTGAAGCTTTCTTT
NA,TRBV27,TRBJ1-3,NA,CASSPSRLSSGNTIYF,TGTGCCAGCAGTCCCAGCAGGCTTAGCTCTGGAAACACCATATATTTT
TRBD2,TRBV19,TRBJ2-1,NA,CASSMRGRWRGSYNEQFF,TGTGCCAGTAGTATGCGGGGCAGGTGGCGGGGGTCCTACAATGAGCAGTTCTTC
NA,TRBV9,TRBJ2-2,NA,CASSGDTGELFF,TGTGCCAGCAGCGGAGACACCGGGGAGCTGTTTTTT
TRBD1,TRBV9,TRBJ2-5,few,CASSVGGQVGETQYF,TGTGCCAGCAGCGTAGGGGGACAGGTTGGAGAGACCCAGTACTTC
TRBD1,TRBV7-9,TRBJ1-1,NA,CASSLGDRAEAFF,TGTGCCAGCAGCTTAGGGGACAGGGCTGAAGCTTTCTTT
TRBD1,TRBV27,TRBJ2-5,once,CASSLLGQQETQYF,TGTGCCAGCAGTTTATTGGGACAGCAAGAGACCCAGTACTTC
NA,TRBV28,TRBJ2-3,NA,CASSPQTAGTDTQYF,TGTGCCAGCAGTCCCCAGACAGCTGGCACAGATACGCAGTATTTT
NA,TRBV5-1,TRBJ1-6,many,CASSLGQTNSPLHF,TGCGCCAGCAGCTTGGGACAGACTAATTCACCCCTCCACTTT
NA,TRBV28,TRBJ1-1,NA,CASSGGPDTEAFF,TGTGCCAGCAGCGGGGGTCCGGACACTGAAGCTTTCTTT
NA,TRBV7-8,TRBJ1-2,NA,CASSLELVRSLGYTF,TGTGCCAGCAGCTTAGAGCTGGTCCGGAGTCTGGGCTACACCTTC
NA,TRBV7-9,TRBJ2-3,NA,CASSPTGIADTQYF,TGTGCCAGCAGCCCCACAGGGATCGCAGATACGCAGTATTTT
NA,TRBV7-9,TRBJ1-3,NA,CASSFGSGNTIYF,TGTGCCAGCAGCTTCGGCTCTGGAAACACCATATATTTT